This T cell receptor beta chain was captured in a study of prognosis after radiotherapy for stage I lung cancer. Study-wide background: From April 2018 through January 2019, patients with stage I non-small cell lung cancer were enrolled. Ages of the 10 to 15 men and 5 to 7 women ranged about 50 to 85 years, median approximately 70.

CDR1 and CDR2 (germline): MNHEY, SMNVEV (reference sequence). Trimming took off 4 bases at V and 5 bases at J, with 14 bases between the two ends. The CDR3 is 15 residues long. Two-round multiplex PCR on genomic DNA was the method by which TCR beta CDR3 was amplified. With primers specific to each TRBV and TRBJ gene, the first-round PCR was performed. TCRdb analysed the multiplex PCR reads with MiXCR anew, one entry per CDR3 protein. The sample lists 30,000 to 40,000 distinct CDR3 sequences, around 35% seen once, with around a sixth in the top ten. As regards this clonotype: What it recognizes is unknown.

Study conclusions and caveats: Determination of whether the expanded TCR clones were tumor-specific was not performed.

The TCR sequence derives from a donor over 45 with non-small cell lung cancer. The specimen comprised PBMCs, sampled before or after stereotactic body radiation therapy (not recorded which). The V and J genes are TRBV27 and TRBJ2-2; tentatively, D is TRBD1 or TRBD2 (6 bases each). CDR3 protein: CASSSRGGGTGELFF. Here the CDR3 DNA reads TGTGCCAGCAGTTCCCGAGGGGGAGGTACCGGGGAGCTGTTTTTT.